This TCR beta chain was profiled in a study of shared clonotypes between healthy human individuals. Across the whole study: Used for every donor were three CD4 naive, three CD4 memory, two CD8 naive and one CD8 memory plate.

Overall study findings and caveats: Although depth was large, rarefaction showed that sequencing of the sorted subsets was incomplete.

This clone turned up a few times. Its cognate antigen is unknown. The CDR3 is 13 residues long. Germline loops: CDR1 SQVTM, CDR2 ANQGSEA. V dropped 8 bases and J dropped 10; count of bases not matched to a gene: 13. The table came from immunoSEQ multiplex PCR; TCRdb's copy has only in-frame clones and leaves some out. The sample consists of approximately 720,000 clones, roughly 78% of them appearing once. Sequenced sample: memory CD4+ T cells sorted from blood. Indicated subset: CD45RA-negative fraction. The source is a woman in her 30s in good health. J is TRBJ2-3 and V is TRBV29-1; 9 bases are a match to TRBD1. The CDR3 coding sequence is TGCAGCTTAGAGGGACAGGGAGGGGAGCCGCAGTATTTT. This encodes CSLEGQGGEPQYF.